This T cell receptor (beta chain) originates from a study of cytomegalovirus exposure and HLA in healthy donors (dated by TCRdb to 2017 to 2019). About the full investigation: An earlier analysis of roughly 630 of the donors reported approximately 270 Gb of sequence data and 117 million unique TCR beta sequences from around 200 million T cells. An early release covering 550 to 650 HLA-typed donors comprised roughly 300 gigabases of sequencing data and approximately 85 million unique TCR sequences. Of the 300 to 500 genotyped donors, 65% to 90% were placed in the genetic ancestry cluster associated with self-reported Caucasian donors. The study aimed to test whether cataloging public T cell receptors could reveal signatures of past pathogen exposure. The study profiled the T cell repertoires of 500 to 800 subjects by immunosequencing and related them to cytomegalovirus serostatus. Along with the roughly 700-subject first cohort, a separate validation cohort of over a hundred different subjects was used. To predict cytomegalovirus infection status, the study combined high-throughput TCR immunosequencing, statistical association of individual TCRs with disease status, and machine learning. A later analysis re-analyzed previously published TCR beta repertoires from approximately 670 donors and added high-resolution HLA genotyping to study TCR occurrence patterns. The later analysis used no new phenotypic data to find candidate immune exposures, relying instead on TCR beta sequences and their occurrence across donors. An earlier analysis of some 500 of the donors used high-throughput TCR beta sequencing to judge whether each TCR beta V gene segment behaved as functional or pseudogenic. Donor age, sex, ethnicity and CMV serostatus were compiled together with the repertoire data. A later genetic analysis used genome-wide SNP genotypes for about three fifths of the 666 donors, treating that subset as a discovery cohort. All discovery cohort repertoires had been generated on a single sequencing platform. Class I and class II HLA loci were covered by the typing at four-digit resolution. The number of donors typed differed by locus, with about 620-630 for A, B, C, DRB1 and DQB1, around 500 for DQA1, about 610 for DPA1, and approximately 470 for DPB1. Because of strong linkage in the cohort, roughly five DR-DQ haplotypes were treated as single units for association and clustering. Among 398 genotyped donors of the cohort, an average of around 240,000 unique TCR beta nucleotide sequences were sequenced per donor, approximately 20% of them non-productive.

The cohort was made up of 650 to 700 healthy bone marrow donors. All cohort members were sampled while nominally healthy, although unrecorded immune exposures were likely present. The donor was CMV seropositive and was included in the group of approximately 300 seropositive cohort members. Every donor gave a peripheral blood sample, and the peripheral blood mononuclear cells from that sample were used for TCR beta sequencing. Genomic DNA extraction from the blood cell samples was performed with the Qiagen DNeasy Blood Extraction Kit. What the work shows at the level of the full study, not this receptor alone: The classifier was reported to diagnose cytomegalovirus status with high specificity and sensitivity in both the original and validation cohorts. In an earlier analysis of several hundred of the donors, most TCR beta V segments were observed in productive rearrangements about 87% or about 30% of the time, broadly matching IMGT annotations. Because the 87-base-pair reads could not distinguish some IMGT-functional V segments, including TRBV6-2 and TRBV6-3, those segments were excluded. The study gave a list of over 150 TCR beta chains associated with cytomegalovirus. In a later analysis, HLA-associated TCR beta chains showed more clonal expansion and lower generation probabilities than non-associated chains that were equally common. A later genetic analysis reported fewer N-insertions in productive TCRs among donors in an Asian-associated ancestry cluster than the roughly 690-donor mean. When HLA alleles, especially DR and DQ, strongly co-occurred, attributing TCR associations to individual alleles was difficult. It was suggested by the authors that the approach could potentially be generalized to other disease states and immunological phenotypes. Linkage disequilibrium might explain the correlated functional status among segregating V segments, but an unknown experimental factor could not be ruled out. Because some donors lacked HLA typing at each locus, the association tests relied only on the typed subset. A further reported finding was that TCR beta sequences accurately predicted the HLA-A and HLA-B alleles for most subjects in the first cohort. Roughly uniform sequencing depth across donors was assumed in presence/absence analyses, although this assumption may not hold. Only TCR beta chains were sequenced in this cohort, and the absence of alpha or paired-chain data limited detectable features. In a later analysis, most CMV-associated TCR beta chains were found to appear HLA-restricted, with HLA associations seemingly driven largely by CMV exposure. Several of the top co-occurrence clusters appeared to be linked to parvovirus B19, influenza, CMV and Epstein-Barr virus, according to a later analysis. Across donors, most TCR sequences were observed very rarely, whereas some public TCRs were present in many individuals. For the cohort, immune exposure information was limited to CMV serostatus. In vitro tests confirmed that three of the cytomegalovirus-associated TCR beta chains recognize cytomegalovirus antigens. V-gene and J-gene trimming of TCR beta chains was associated with a missense DCLRE1C variant in a later genetic analysis, and the association was replicated in an independent cohort. A cluster of highly shared sequence variants was judged likely to represent a technical artifact of the sequencing pipeline. Because counts were too low, around 18 rarely observed V segments, including chromosome 9 orphons, were left out of the earlier analysis of several hundred of the donors. In a later analysis, the rate of TCR association differed among HLA loci, with DRB1 alleles having the most associated TCRs and HLA-C alleles having the fewest. A later analysis associated 17,000 or so TCR beta sequences with specific HLA alleles at a false discovery rate of 0.05.

The CDR3 spans 16 residues, from the cysteine through the phenylalanine. This entry keeps only the CDR3 DNA: 48 bases, framed from base 1. The junction shows trimming of 1 base on V and 5 bases on J, and the gene matches do not reach 7 bases of it. Per the germline V gene, MDHEN is the CDR1 and SYDVKM is the CDR2. Libraries were constructed by the immunoSEQ multiplex PCR assay. For the multiplex PCR, a mixture combining 60 forward primers for TCR Vbeta segments and 13 reverse primers for TCR Jbeta segments was used. Amplification of the CDR3 region of rearranged TCR beta genes was performed with a multiplex PCR assay on genomic DNA. The Illumina HiSeq System was used to sequence the amplified TCR beta libraries as 87-base-pair reads. Per the original workflow: A later analysis counted around 72 million unique TCR beta chains across the 690 or so repertoires, and some 11 million of these chains were shared by at least two donors. Raw reads were error-corrected and collapsed into unique sequences with a nearest-neighbor algorithm that merged closely related sequences to remove PCR and sequencing errors. To assign V, D and J gene segments, CDR3 sequences were aligned to IMGT reference sequences. For a sequence to be retained, a match of at least six nucleotides was required to both a V gene segment and a J gene segment. Rearrangements were called productive when the CDR3 lacked stop codons and stayed in frame with V and J; all others were non-productive. CDR3 was defined by IMGT convention, running from the second conserved V-encoded cysteine to the conserved J-encoded phenylalanine. The earlier analysis of roughly 590 of the donors excluded any sequence lacking an unambiguous match to a single V gene segment. An earlier analysis of 587 of the donors called V segments functional above 56.7% productive rearrangements and segregating when the between-donor standard deviation exceeded 5%. A statistical classification framework was built for diagnosing cytomegalovirus status from the catalog of TCR beta chain sequences. V and J gene assignment, in a later analysis, came from comparing TCR nucleotide sequences with IMGT/GENE-DB human TR gene sequences. A later analysis assigned CDR3 sequences and most-parsimonious VDJ recombination scenarios with the TCRdist pipeline. A later analysis defined each TCR beta chain by its CDR3 amino acid sequence plus V-gene family, and excluded reads lacking a unique V-gene family. To address suspected cross-contamination and a sequencing artifact, a later analysis removed 592 highly shared, low-generation-probability nucleotide sequences. In a later analysis, a clonal expansion index for each public chain was calculated from normalized within-repertoire ranks of inferred template counts. Generation probabilities in a later analysis came from a VDJ recombination model fitted to out-of-frame rearrangements, and those results were checked against IGoR. In a later analysis, hypergeometric tests were used to score TCR-TCR, TCR-HLA and TCR-CMV co-occurrence, with a repertoire-size bias correction applied to TCR pairs. False discovery rates were estimated in a later analysis by permuting HLA or CMV assignments 20 times. A later analysis grouped co-occurring TCRs with DBSCAN, adding TCRdist sequence similarity when clustering within HLA-allele-positive subsets. Co-occurrence clustering excluded repertoires with fewer than 30,000 or more than 120,000 public chains, plus five with anomalous nucleotide sharing. The immuneACCESS repertoire file appears here via TCRdb, limited to in-frame rearrangements. These files lack a portion of the clones; in checked studies, under half of the deficit traces to unresolved V genes, and the cause of the others is not known. The DNA was the basis for D and trimming; V, J and clone size are from that table. Counted in this sample were about 64,000 clones; more than 60% of them appeared once. The top ten hold 4% to 5.5% of the sample.

For this clone: This receptor's antigen is unknown. Base qualities are missing; no much larger clone stands one base away.

The source of this sequence is a male donor in good health and CMV-seropositive. The rearranged segments are TRBV28 and TRBJ1-3; 8 bases in the middle match TRBD1. Sequencing was done on a sample of PBMCs. The nucleotide sequence is given as TGTGCCAGCAGTTTATTGGGCGGACAGGGTAGAAACACCATATATTTT. It encodes CASSLLGGQGRNTIYF. Where the CDR3 stops, the reference TRBV28 and TRBJ1-3 genes take over; the full variable domain is DVKVTQSSRYLVKRTGEKVFLECVQDMDHENMFWYRQDPGLGLRLIYFSYDVKMKEKGDIPEGYSVSREKKERFSLILESASTNQTSMYLCASSLLGGQGRNTIYFGEGSWLTVV.